One TCR beta chain is described in this entry. Its cognate antigen has yet to be identified. The sample holds no much larger clone one base away, and base qualities are not on file. The data derive from a study of a mutant IDH1 vaccine in newly diagnosed glioma (dated by TCRdb to the early 2020s). About the full investigation: Across visits V03 through V10, patients got a total of eight vaccinations, given in weeks 1, 3, 5, 7, 11, 15, 19 and 23. Six visits were used for peripheral blood collection: V03 (baseline), V05, V07, V10, V12 and V13. For exploratory analyses, approximately 23 treated patients had longitudinal TCRB deep sequencing done wherever samples were available. Of the 25 to 40 patients who were treated, approximately 62% were male and approximately 40% were female, and the mean age was roughly 40 years. Vaccination started 4-6 weeks after radiotherapy alone, or was given together with temozolomide cycles in the groups whose treatment included chemotherapy. Before enrollment, most patients had been given radiochemotherapy with temozolomide as standard therapy, while the rest had received either radiotherapy alone or temozolomide alone.

Sample time point, as interpreted from the label and publication: week 11, during vaccination. A 20-mer mutant IDH1 peptide at 300 micrograms in Montanide made up each vaccine dose, which was injected subcutaneously together with topical imiquimod. Newly diagnosed WHO grade 3 or 4 IDH1-mutant astrocytomas showing loss of nuclear ATRX were present in the donors. The samples were drawn from NOA16, a multicentre, single-arm, open-label phase I trial in Germany that tested a mutant IDH1 peptide vaccine in humans for the first time. Genomic DNA for TCRB sequencing was extracted from EDTA blood using the DNeasy Blood and Tissue Kit. Findings and caveats that apply to the study as a whole: Selection of PBMC samples for TCRB deep sequencing was based on availability. Immune responses induced by the vaccine were seen in approximately 93% of patients across multiple MHC alleles. Pseudoprogression appeared unrelated to alterations in the top peripheral T cell clonotypes detected by TCRB sequencing. The authors noted that analyses of patient blood samples could not be reproduced because of sample limitations.

Libraries were constructed by the immunoSEQ multiplex PCR assay. Following the manufacturer's protocol, the hsTCRB Kit was used to amplify rearranged TCR beta chain sequences. Sequencing of TCRB libraries was carried out on an Illumina MiSeq. In the source study's methods: The proprietary platform of the kit vendor was used for demultiplexing, trimming and gene mapping. Imported from immuneACCESS, the table was reduced by TCRdb to in-frame sequences with V and J called. These copies leave out some clones; in studies compared against another copy, an unresolved V gene accounts for under half, and the cause of the remainder is not known. The DNA gave D and trimming, while V, J and clone size come from that table. For this sample the table gives roughly 120,000 clones, of which about 80% were detected only once. 5.5% of the sample is in the top ten clones. In the germline V gene (reference sequence), CDR1 corresponds to LNHNV and CDR2 to YYDKDF. The CDR3 covers 14 residues, taking in both the cysteine and the phenylalanine. Just the 42-base CDR3 DNA is kept, in frame starting at base 1. Trimming leaves V shorter by 3 bases and J shorter by 4 bases, with the junction holding 2 bases beyond the gene matches.

The V and J genes are TRBV15 and TRBJ2-1; 8 junctional bases match TRBD1. Material: PBMCs, obtained from a glioma patient whose treatment included an IDH1 peptide vaccine. This sequence was found in a man between 40 and 49 years old with glioma. Read as DNA, the sequence is TGTGCCACCAGCAGGGACAGGGTATACAATGAGCAGTTCTTC. This sequence encodes CATSRDRVYNEQFF. Full variable domain (CDR3 extended with the reference TRBV15 and TRBJ2-1 proteins): DAMVIQNPRYQVTQFGKPVTLSCSQTLNHNVMYWYQQKSSQAPKLLFHYYDKDFNNEADTPDNFQSRRPNTSFCFLDIRSPGLGDTAMYLCATSRDRVYNEQFFGPGTRLTVL.